Below, 20 T cell receptor beta chains from the same sample are listed, as sequenced in a study of shared clonotypes between healthy human individuals. Using immunoSEQ multiplex PCR, the repertoire was profiled, and TCRdb retains in-frame clones only, with some absent. The sample shows 950,000 to 1,100,000 clones, approximately 78% of them seen only once. Input material: memory CD4+ T cells from PBMCs. Regarding subset: CD45RA-negative fraction. Receptor source: a man in his late teens or twenties in good health. Some clones in this sample may be carry-over from other donors' samples.

This CDR3 reads CASSPNPGLSYEQYF. CDR3 sequence (DNA): TGCGCCAGCAGCCCCAATCCGGGGCTATCCTACGAGCAGTACTTC. The gene calls are TRBV4-1 and TRBJ2-7; possibly TRBD1 or TRBD2 for D (5 bases each). The V gene's germline CDR1 is MGHRA and CDR2 YSYEKL. The CDR3 spans 15 residues. V lost 4 bases, J lost 1 base, and 14 bases lay in between.

V usage is TRBV9 and J usage is TRBJ1-4; D not certain. Trimming shortened V by 5 bases and J by 0 bases, and 5 bases separated the two germline ends. Looked up from germline, CDR1 is SGDLS and CDR2 is YYNGEE. The CDR3 is made up of 13 amino acids. Written as DNA, the CDR3 is TGTGCCAGCAGTCGGGCAACTAATGAAAAACTGTTTTTT. Translating gives CASSRATNEKLFF.

The CDR3 coding sequence is TGTGCCAGCAGCTTACGGCGAGGCTCCTACAATGAGCAGTTCTTC. This encodes CASSLRRGSYNEQFF. This sequence joins TRBV7-3 and TRBJ2-1; D is ambiguous. The length of the CDR3 is 15 residues. Deletions cut 2 bases from V and 0 bases from J, with 8 bases between. CDR1 and CDR2 (germline): SGHTA, FQGTGA.

V is TRBV2 and J is TRBJ1-1, with 9 bases matching TRBD1. V lost 7 bases and J lost 5; bases outside the gene matches: 5. Germline V gives CDR1 SNHLY, CDR2 FYNNEI. The CDR3 totals 13 residues. CDR3 in DNA: TGTGCCAGCATGGGGGACAGGGAGACTGAAGCTTTCTTT. Its protein product is CASMGDRETEAFF.

This rearrangement joins TRBV6-1 to TRBJ1-5; D call uncertain. The V end lost 3 bases, the J end lost 6 bases, and 6 bases lay between the germline ends. The CDR3 has 12 residues. Germline V CDR1 and CDR2: MNHNS, SASEGT. The CDR3 sequence: CASSDHGQPQHF. CDR3 DNA sequence: TGTGCCAGCAGTGATCATGGTCAGCCCCAGCATTTT.

The chain is built from TRBV19 and TRBJ1-2, with TRBD1 identical over 8 bases. The junction had 6 bases not matched to a gene; V was cut back by 7 bases and J by 2 bases. Germline CDR1 LNHDA, CDR2 SQIVND (reference sequence). The CDR3 is 14 amino acids. The CDR3 DNA is TGTGCCAGTACAGGGGGCCCACTAAACTATGGCTACACCTTC. As protein: CASTGGPLNYGYTF. The whole variable domain, filled in from reference TRBV19 and TRBJ1-2, reads DGGITQSPKYLFRKEGQNVTLSCEQNLNHDAMYWYRQDPGQGLRLIYYSQIVNDFQKGDIAEGYSVSREKKESFPLTVTSAQKNPTAFYLCASTGGPLNYGYTFGSGTRLTVV.

This chain links TRBV7-9 with TRBJ1-2, with 12 bases lining up with TRBD1. This CDR3 spans 16 amino acids. Germline-derived CDR1 and CDR2 are SEHNR and FQNEAQ (reference sequence). Unmatched junction bases numbered 8, after V lost 1 base and J lost 8 bases. CDR3 protein: CASSLVGTGGEGGYTF. The DNA of the CDR3 is TGTGCCAGCAGCTTAGTCGGGACAGGGGGCGAAGGGGGCTACACCTTC.

The chain is built from TRBV2 and TRBJ1-2; D not resolved. Per the germline V gene, CDR1 is SNHLY and CDR2 is FYNNEI. With 7 bases removed from V and 3 bases from J, the gap between germline ends came to 15 bases. The CDR3 totals 14 residues. CDR3 sequence: CASTPIRTDYGYTF. The CDR3 DNA sequence: TGTGCCAGCACTCCGATCAGAACGGACTATGGCTACACCTTC.

The chain carries TRBV5-1 and TRBJ1-3; D remains unclear. The germline CDR1 and CDR2 sequences are SGHRS and YFSETQ. CDR3 length equals 15 residues. Trimming stripped 1 base from V and 0 bases from J, with 8 bases between. This CDR3 reads CASSLMANSGNTIYF. The DNA of the CDR3 is TGCGCCAGCAGCTTGATGGCTAACTCTGGAAACACCATATATTTT.

The rearrangement links TRBV5-1 to TRBJ2-2; D not resolved. The CDR3 contains 15 residues. The germline V gene has CDR1 SGHRS and CDR2 YFSETQ. V was pared by 0 bases and J by 0 bases, with 6 bases between. The CDR3 DNA reads as TGCGCCAGCAGCTTGGATACAGCGAACACCGGGGAGCTGTTTTTT. Its protein product is CASSLDTANTGELFF.

The chain combines TRBV4-2 with TRBJ2-1; 9 nucleotides line up with TRBD1. CDR3 length: 16 amino acids. In germline, CDR1 is LGHNA, CDR2 YNFKEQ. Trimming removed 4 bases from V and 3 bases from J; junction bases left unmatched: 7. This CDR3 reads CASSLVGTGHYNEQFF. The CDR3 nucleotides read TGTGCCAGCAGCCTAGTCGGGACAGGGCACTACAATGAGCAGTTCTTC.

The V and J genes are TRBV2 and TRBJ2-2, with 7 bases lining up with TRBD1. The CDR3 runs to 15 residues. Germline assignment: CDR1 SNHLY and CDR2 FYNNEI. V shed 6 bases, J shed 0 bases, and the junction held 4 bases outside the gene matches. Here the CDR3 reads CASRRGTANTGELFF. The CDR3 DNA reads TGTGCCAGCAGGAGGGGGACAGCGAACACCGGGGAGCTGTTTTTT.

The chain carries TRBV2 and TRBJ2-7, with a weak D call TRBD1 (5 bases). CDR1 is SNHLY, CDR2 FYNNEI, per germline. The V gene lost 5 bases and the J gene lost 2 bases, with 16 bases spanning the gap. This CDR3 has 15 residues. CDR3 in DNA: TGTGCCAGCAGTCCCAGGGTCCCCCAAACCTACGAGCAGTACTTC. Its protein is CASSPRVPQTYEQYF. Combining the CDR3 with reference TRBV2 and TRBJ2-7 gives the whole variable domain EPEVTQTPSHQVTQMGQEVILRCVPISNHLYFYWYRQILGQKVEFLVSFYNNEISEKSEIFDDQFSVERPDGSNFTLKIRSTKLEDSAMYFCASSPRVPQTYEQYFGPGTRLTVT.

This chain links TRBV5-4 with TRBJ1-2; D unresolved. Germline loops: CDR1 SGHNT, CDR2 YYREEE (reference sequence). The CDR3 runs to 12 residues. Trimming shortened V by 1 base and J by 4 bases, and 5 bases separated the two germline ends. CDR3 in amino acids: CASSLTTYGYTF. DNA of the CDR3: TGTGCCAGCAGCTTGACGACCTATGGCTACACCTTC.

The chain couples TRBV2 to TRBJ2-7; no clear D gene. The CDR3 loop spans 13 amino acids. V lost 7 bases and J 2 bases, leaving 12 bases between the germline ends. Germline CDR1 reads SNHLY; CDR2 reads FYNNEI. CDR3 loop: CASKGDGTYEQYF. CDR3 nucleotides: TGTGCCAGCAAAGGCGACGGTACCTACGAGCAGTACTTC.

Comment on this clone: A far larger clone is only one base removed, so a read error is likely. This chain connects TRBV28 to TRBJ1-2; no clear D gene. Germline V gene sequence: CDR1 MDHEN, CDR2 SYDVKM. This CDR3 is 13 amino acids long. The CDR3 bases are TGTGCCGGCAGTTTATCTGGAGACCGAGGATACACCTTC. This sequence encodes CAGSLSGDRGYTF.

As to this clone: A far larger clone is only one base removed, so a read error is likely. The V and J genes are TRBV2 and TRBJ1-1, with 8 bases fitting TRBD1. This CDR3 region has 13 residues. Unmatched junction bases numbered 4, after V lost 6 bases and J lost 4 bases. Germline V gene lookup returns CDR1 SNHLY and CDR2 FYNNEI. The CDR3 reads CASRRQGSTEAFF. CDR3 DNA sequence: TGTGCCAGCAGGCGACAGGGGAGCACTGAAGCTTTCTTT.

This clone was observed once. The chain's CDR3 is CAWPRQGAGSGYTF. CDR3 nucleotide sequence: TGTGCCTGGCCCAGACAGGGGGCAGGGAGTGGCTACACCTTC. The chain links TRBV30 to TRBJ1-2; 10 positions match TRBD1. Germline values: CDR1 GTSNPN, CDR2 SVGIG (reference sequence). With 5 bases clipped from V and 7 bases from J, the junction kept 10 bases outside the gene matches. CDR3 length equals 14 residues. Using reference TRBV30 and TRBJ1-2 for the parts outside the CDR3, the full variable domain is SQTIHQWPATLVQPVGSPLSLECTVEGTSNPNLYWYRQAAGRGLQLLFYSVGIGQISSEVPQNLSASRPQDRQFILSSKKLLLSDSGFYLCAWPRQGAGSGYTFGSGTRLTVV.

This clone has only a few counts. The chain links TRBV30 to TRBJ1-3, with 9 bases lining up with TRBD1. From germline, CDR1 is GTSNPN and CDR2 SVGIG (reference sequence). The V segment lost 7 bases and the J segment 0 bases; nucleotides outside the gene matches: 4. The CDR3 consists of 14 residues. The CDR3 nucleotides are TGTGCCTTGGGACAGGGCTTCTCTGGAAACACCATATATTTT. As protein: CALGQGFSGNTIYF.

V usage is TRBV5-1 and J usage is TRBJ2-5; no definite D call. V was trimmed by 5 bases and J by 1 base, leaving 6 bases between them. Germline CDR1 and CDR2: SGHRS and YFSETQ. CDR3 size: 12 residues. The CDR3 spells CASSHTQETQYF. Written as DNA, the CDR3 is TGCGCCAGCAGTCACACCCAAGAGACCCAGTACTTC.